One sample yielded the 3 T cell receptor beta chains listed below, sequenced in a study of T-cell memory formation after mild COVID-19. TCRdb processed the 5' RACE reads anew with MiXCR; each CDR3 protein has one entry. The sample consists of roughly 350,000 distinct CDR3 sequences, roughly 20% of them appearing once. The specimen sequenced was PBMCs or a T cell subset sorted from them (not recorded which). The origin of the receptors is an adult woman who had mild COVID-19 (a few samples of this study predate the infection). Cell type and time point are not known.

The chain has TRBV3-1 and TRBJ1-6; D is unresolved. The CDR3 spans 13 residues. In germline, CDR1 is LGHDT, CDR2 YNNKEL (reference sequence). V was shortened by 4 bases and J by 10 bases, with 11 bases between the two germline ends. The CDR3 is CASSPRANSPLHF. The CDR3 DNA is TGTGCCAGCAGCCCCCGGGCCAACTCACCCCTCCACTTT.

The chain carries TRBV7-9 and TRBJ2-1; a weak D match, TRBD2 (6 bases). CDR1 and CDR2 from the germline V gene are SEHNR and FQNEAQ (reference sequence). V gave up 3 bases and J gave up 3 bases, with 12 bases separating them. This CDR3 contains 15 residues. The CDR3 loop reads CASSLGAGSYNEQFF. CDR3 DNA sequence: TGTGCCAGCAGCTTGGGCGCGGGGAGCTACAATGAGCAGTTCTTC.

This sequence joins TRBV5-1 and TRBJ1-1; 8 bases line up with TRBD1. This CDR3 is 15 amino acids long. CDR1 SGHRS and CDR2 YFSETQ come from the germline V gene. Trimming took 1 base from V and 1 from J; bases not matched to a gene: 3. CDR3 sequence reads: CASSLFGTGNTEAFF. The CDR3 bases are TGCGCCAGCAGCTTGTTTGGGACAGGGAACACTGAAGCTTTCTTT.